These 25 T cell receptor beta chains originate from one sample sequenced in a study of shared clonotypes between healthy human individuals. CD45RO-negative, CCR7-positively selected cells formed the naive CD8 fraction, excluding terminally differentiated effector memory CD45RA+ cells. Sequencing was performed with immunoSEQ multiplex PCR; in TCRdb, only in-frame clones are kept and a portion is missing. The sample carries around 600,000 clones, roughly 96% recorded once. The sample consisted of naive CD8+ T cells sorted from blood. All receptors derive from a woman aged 25 to 39 in good health.

This clone has just one count. V usage is TRBV29-1 and J usage is TRBJ2-1; TRBD1 matches at 8 bases. Germline V lookup: CDR1 SQVTM, CDR2 ANQGSEA. V was pared by 7 bases and J by 3 bases, with 14 bases of the junction left unmatched. CDR3 length equals 16 residues. CDR3 residues: CSAQSSRTGIYNEQFF. CDR3 DNA sequence: TGCAGCGCTCAGTCAAGCCGGACAGGGATCTACAATGAGCAGTTCTTC.

The chain recombines TRBV9 with TRBJ2-7; D is possibly TRBD2 (6 bases). V shed 2 bases and J shed 2 bases, with 11 bases lying between them. In germline, CDR1 is SGDLS, CDR2 YYNGEE. The CDR3 is 14 amino acids. For the CDR3, the DNA is TGTGCCAGCAGCGTGGAGGGACTCGCCTACGAGCAGTACTTC. Translated, it gives CASSVEGLAYEQYF.

This chain uses TRBV18 with TRBJ1-1; TRBD1 agrees at 9 bases. This CDR3 has 14 amino acids. CDR1 KGHSH and CDR2 LQKENI come from the germline V gene. Trimming cost V 0 bases and J 6 bases; bases outside gene matches: 2. The CDR3 DNA sequence: TGTGCCAGCTCACCACCCGGGACAGGGTCTGAAGCTTTCTTT. Its translation is CASSPPGTGSEAFF.

The chain has TRBV7-9 and TRBJ2-5, with 9 positions matching TRBD2. The CDR3 runs to 14 residues. Trimming removed 3 bases from V and 4 bases from J; junction bases left unmatched: 3. The germline gives CDR1 SEHNR, CDR2 FQNEAQ (reference sequence). The CDR3 spells CASSFAGGRETQYF. CDR3 sequence (DNA): TGTGCCAGCAGCTTCGCGGGAGGGAGAGAGACCCAGTACTTC.

This chain joins TRBV6-4 and TRBJ1-5, with D perhaps matching TRBD1 (6 bases). Trimming took off 8 bases at V and 0 bases at J, with 17 bases between the two ends. The CDR3 length is 16 residues. Germline values: CDR1 MRHNA, CDR2 SNTAGT. CDR3 sequence reads: CASPRQVLYSNQPQHF. In DNA, the CDR3 is TGTGCCAGCCCAAGACAGGTACTTTATAGCAATCAGCCCCAGCATTTT.

The chain recombines TRBV20-1 with TRBJ1-2; no firm D call. CDR3 length: 11 amino acids. V lost 3 bases, J lost 8 bases, and 10 bases lay in between. The germline gives CDR1 DFQATT, CDR2 SNEGSKA (reference sequence). The CDR3 bases are TGCAGTGCTAGCCACCCAAAAGGCTACACCTTC. It is translated as CSASHPKGYTF.

A remark on this clone: This may stem from a read error, because a much larger clone lies one nucleotide away. The rearrangement links TRBV7-9 to TRBJ2-5; D gene ambiguous. The end of the DNA is better explained by TRBJ2-7, so the J call may be wrong. The germline CDR1 and CDR2 sequences are SEHNR and FQNEAQ (reference sequence). The CDR3 has 11 amino acids. The CDR3 DNA reads TGTGCCAGCAGCGCCTCCTACGAGCAGTACTTC. Its translation is CASSASYEQYF.

The chain has TRBV28 and TRBJ2-3, with 8 nucleotides matching TRBD1. The junction had 9 bases not matched to a gene; V was cut back by 5 bases and J by 2 bases. CDR1 and CDR2 from the germline V gene are MDHEN and SYDVKM. The CDR3 has 16 amino acids. The chain's CDR3 is CASSPLGQGHTDTQYF. The CDR3 bases are TGTGCCAGCAGTCCCCTCGGACAGGGACACACAGATACGCAGTATTTT.

The chain recombines TRBV11-2 with TRBJ2-7; either TRBD1 or TRBD2 may fit D (5 bases each). Deletions cut 3 bases from V and 4 bases from J, with 10 bases between. The germline CDR1 and CDR2 sequences are SGHAT and FQNNGV. The CDR3 totals 13 residues. CDR3 DNA sequence: TGTGCCAGCAGCTTGGGGGATCGTTACGAGCAGTACTTC. Protein product: CASSLGDRYEQYF.

V gene TRBV2 combines with J gene TRBJ2-7; D unresolved. The ends were cut back, 0 bases at V and 5 bases at J, with 14 bases in the middle. The CDR3 covers 15 residues. Germline values: CDR1 SNHLY, CDR2 FYNNEI. The CDR3 loop is CASSEANGKVDEQYF. In DNA, the CDR3 is TGTGCCAGCAGTGAAGCGAACGGAAAAGTTGACGAGCAGTACTTC.

The chain uses TRBV15 and TRBJ1-2; D remains ambiguous. From germline, CDR1 is LNHNV and CDR2 YYDKDF (reference sequence). The CDR3 is 14 amino acids. V was cut by 0 bases and J by 6 bases, with 11 bases left in between. The CDR3 reads CATSRDQADNGYTF. DNA of the CDR3: TGTGCCACCAGCAGAGATCAGGCGGATAATGGCTACACCTTC. The complete variable domain, with remaining parts taken from reference TRBV15 and TRBJ1-2, reads DAMVIQNPRYQVTQFGKPVTLSCSQTLNHNVMYWYQQKSSQAPKLLFHYYDKDFNNEADTPDNFQSRRPNTSFCFLDIRSPGLGDTAMYLCATSRDQADNGYTFGSGTRLTVV.

The gene calls are TRBV6-4 and TRBJ2-2, with D unresolved. Germline V gene sequence: CDR1 MRHNA, CDR2 SNTAGT. Trimming cost V 10 bases and J 2 bases, with 14 bases left between them. The CDR3 extends over 14 amino acids. CDR3 loop: CATDTELNTGELFF. The CDR3 DNA reads as TGTGCCACCGACACTGAATTAAACACCGGGGAGCTGTTTTTT.

This clone has a single count. Other DNA sequences in this sample translate to the same CDR3. The chain is built from TRBV7-9 and TRBJ1-1; the D is unclear. Deletions cut 5 bases from V and 2 bases from J, with 6 bases between. In germline, CDR1 is SEHNR, CDR2 FQNEAQ (reference sequence). The length of the CDR3 is 12 residues. The CDR3 loop reads CASSRGNTEAFF. CDR3 nucleotides: TGTGCCAGCAGCCGGGGTAACACTGAAGCTTTCTTT.

The J gene is TRBJ1-4, the V gene TRBV4-2; unclear D gene. Germline assignment: CDR1 LGHNA and CDR2 YNFKEQ. The V gene lost 3 bases and the J gene lost 0 bases, with 8 bases spanning the gap. The CDR3 length is 15 residues. Here the CDR3 DNA reads TGTGCCAGCAGCCACGACGGTACAACTAATGAAAAACTGTTTTTT. Amino acids: CASSHDGTTNEKLFF.

The rearrangement joins TRBV2 to TRBJ2-7; 9 bases map to TRBD2. Germline V gene sequence: CDR1 SNHLY, CDR2 FYNNEI. Unmatched junction bases numbered 4, after V lost 2 bases and J lost 2 bases. The CDR3 is made up of 15 amino acids. CDR3 amino acids: CASSERLAVPYEQYF. In DNA, the CDR3 is TGTGCCAGCAGTGAAAGACTAGCGGTCCCCTACGAGCAGTACTTC.

This clone has only one observation. V gene TRBV2 combines with J gene TRBJ2-7, with D possibly matching TRBD2 (5 bases). Per the germline V gene, CDR1 is SNHLY and CDR2 is FYNNEI. The CDR3 extends over 12 amino acids. V shed 8 bases and J shed 0 bases, with 8 bases lying between them. CDR3 protein: CASGLASYEQYF. The CDR3, as DNA: TGTGCCAGCGGGCTAGCCTCCTACGAGCAGTACTTC.

A single count supports this clone. This chain connects TRBV4-1 to TRBJ2-5; D remains ambiguous. The V end lost 0 bases, the J end lost 3 bases, and 8 bases lay between the germline ends. This CDR3 has 14 amino acids. CDR1 MGHRA and CDR2 YSYEKL come from the germline V gene. CDR3 region: CASSQDPKEETQYF. DNA of the CDR3: TGCGCCAGCAGCCAAGATCCCAAGGAAGAGACCCAGTACTTC.

J is TRBJ1-1 and V is TRBV28; D gene uncertain. The CDR3 has 12 residues. The germline V gene encodes CDR1 MDHEN and CDR2 SYDVKM. The V and J ends lost 3 bases and 4 bases respectively, with 6 bases between them. The CDR3 nucleotides read TGTGCCAGCAGTTTTGTAGTCACTGAAGCTTTCTTT. Amino acid sequence: CASSFVVTEAFF. The variable domain in full, completed from reference TRBV28 and TRBJ1-1, reads DVKVTQSSRYLVKRTGEKVFLECVQDMDHENMFWYRQDPGLGLRLIYFSYDVKMKEKGDIPEGYSVSREKKERFSLILESASTNQTSMYLCASSFVVTEAFFGQGTRLTVV.

This chain uses TRBV9 with TRBJ1-1; D is uncertain. The germline V and J ends were trimmed by 4 bases and 0 bases, with 7 bases remaining between them. This CDR3 spans 13 amino acids. Germline CDR1 SGDLS, CDR2 YYNGEE. CDR3: CASSPPMNTEAFF. The CDR3 DNA reads TGTGCCAGCAGCCCCCCAATGAACACTGAAGCTTTCTTT.

This rearrangement joins TRBV10-3 to TRBJ2-7; D possibly uses TRBD1 or TRBD2 (5 bases each). Between the trimmed V and J ends, which lost 10 bases and 5 bases, there was a span of 21 bases. Germline-derived CDR1 and CDR2 are ENHRY and SYGVKD. This CDR3 is 14 amino acids long. CDR3 sequence: CATNPGQGSNEQYF. The DNA of the CDR3 is TGTGCCACCAACCCGGGGCAGGGTAGCAACGAGCAGTACTTC.

This chain joins TRBV12-5 and TRBJ2-5, with unresolved D. The end of the DNA fits TRBJ2-7 better, so the J call may be wrong. CDR3 length: 11 residues. CDR1 is LGHNT and CDR2 is FRNRAP in the germline V gene. The CDR3 DNA sequence: TGTGCTAGTGGTTTGGGGTACGAGCAGTACTTC. Protein sequence: CASGLGYEQYF.

The chain recombines TRBV27 with TRBJ2-7; 10 positions agree with TRBD2. The length of the CDR3 is 13 residues. CDR1 and CDR2 from the germline V gene are MNHEY and SMNVEV (reference sequence). The ends lost 6 bases at V and 5 bases at J; junction bases unmatched: 4. CDR3 nucleotide sequence: TGTGCCAGCAGATATAGCGGGAGGAACGAGCAGTACTTC. It codes for CASRYSGRNEQYF.

The chain employs TRBV6-1 and TRBJ1-2; D remains ambiguous. Trimming cost V 2 bases and J 4 bases, with 14 bases left between them. Germline values: CDR1 MNHNS, CDR2 SASEGT. This CDR3 has 15 residues. CDR3 loop: CASSELAGFGYGYTF. CDR3 DNA: TGTGCCAGCAGTGAATTGGCAGGTTTCGGCTATGGCTACACCTTC.

The genes are TRBV5-4 and TRBJ1-3; 10 bases match TRBD1. After removal of 4 bases from V and 4 bases from J, the junction contained 11 bases not matched to a gene. The CDR3 totals 17 residues. The germline V gene has CDR1 SGHNT and CDR2 YYREEE (reference sequence). Written as DNA, the CDR3 is TGTGCCAGCAGCCCTCCTTGGACAGGGGGGCAGGGAAACACCATATATTTT. It codes for CASSPPWTGGQGNTIYF.

V and J are TRBV5-4 and TRBJ2-1; D unclear. Germline V CDR1 and CDR2: SGHNT, YYREEE (reference sequence). This CDR3 has 11 amino acids. Trimming took off 3 bases at V and 8 bases at J, with 6 bases between the two ends. The CDR3 bases are TGTGCCAGCAGCTCGAGTCATGAGCAGTTCTTC. Amino acid sequence: CASSSSHEQFF.